The following is a TCR beta chain sequence with its context. The target antigen is unknown. The entry originates in a study of cytomegalovirus exposure and HLA in healthy donors. CDR1 and CDR2 from the germline V gene are LGHNT and FRNRAP. The CDR3 length is 16 residues. V was cut by 2 bases and J by 0 bases, with 13 bases left in between. Study-wide findings and caveats: DRB1 showed the most TCR associations and HLA-C the fewest in a later analysis, as rates varied by HLA locus. Among the sequence variants, a highly shared cluster was likely an artifact of sequencing.

Donors were ostensibly healthy at sampling, although undocumented immune exposures were probable. In the PCR, 60 Vbeta and 13 Jbeta primers were used. The table came from immunoSEQ multiplex PCR; TCRdb's copy has only in-frame clones and leaves some out. The sample carries about 130,000 clones, 60% to 80% recorded once. Sequencing input: PBMCs. This TCR derives from a man aged 45-60 years in good health and CMV-seronegative. The chain links TRBV12-5 to TRBJ1-1; maybe TRBD1 (6 bases). CDR3 sequence: CASGLFQTGMNTEAFF. The CDR3 DNA is TGTGCTAGTGGTTTGTTTCAAACAGGGATGAACACTGAAGCTTTCTTT. The complete variable domain, with remaining parts taken from reference TRBV12-5 and TRBJ1-1, reads DARVTQTPRHKVTEMGQEVTMRCQPILGHNTVFWYRQTMMQGLELLAYFRNRAPLDDSGMPKDRFSAEMPDATLATLKIQPSEPRDSAVYFCASGLFQTGMNTEAFFGQGTRLTVV.